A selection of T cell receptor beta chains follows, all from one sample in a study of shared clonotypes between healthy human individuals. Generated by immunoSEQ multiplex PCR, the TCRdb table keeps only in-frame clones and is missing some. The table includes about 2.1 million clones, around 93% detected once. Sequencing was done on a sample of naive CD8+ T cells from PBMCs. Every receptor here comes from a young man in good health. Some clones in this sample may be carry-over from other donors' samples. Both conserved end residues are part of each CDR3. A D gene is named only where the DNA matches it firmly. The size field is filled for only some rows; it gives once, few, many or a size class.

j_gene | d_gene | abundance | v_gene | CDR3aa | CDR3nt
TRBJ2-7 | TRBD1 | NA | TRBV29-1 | CSALRGQDSSYEQYF | TGCAGCGCCTTGAGGGGACAGGACTCCTCCTACGAGCAGTACTTC
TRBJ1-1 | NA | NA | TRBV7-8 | CASSDPGGARTEAFF | TGTGCCAGCAGCGATCCGGGGGGGGCGCGAACTGAAGCTTTCTTT
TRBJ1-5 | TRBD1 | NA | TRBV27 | CASSDYGTGNQPQHF | TGTGCCAGCAGTGACTACGGGACAGGGAATCAGCCCCAGCATTTT
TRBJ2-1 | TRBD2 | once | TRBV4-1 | CASSHGTSGSDNEQFF | TGCGCCAGCAGCCATGGGACTAGCGGGAGCGACAATGAGCAGTTCTTC
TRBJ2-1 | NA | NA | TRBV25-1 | CASSYNEQFF | TGTGCCAGCAGCTACAATGAGCAGTTCTTC
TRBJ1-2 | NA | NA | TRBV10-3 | CAIREFLDDTRDYGYTF | TGTGCCATCAGGGAATTTCTGGACGATACACGGGACTATGGCTACACCTTC
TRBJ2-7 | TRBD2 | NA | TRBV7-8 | CASSPRGTSYEQYF | TGTGCCAGCAGCCCGCGGGGGACCTCCTACGAGCAGTACTTC
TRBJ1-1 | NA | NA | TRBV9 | CASSVGYLHTEAFF | TGTGCCAGCAGCGTAGGGTATCTACACACTGAAGCTTTCTTT
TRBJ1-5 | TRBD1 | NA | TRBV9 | CASSPTGGNQPQHF | TGTGCCAGCAGCCCCACAGGGGGTAATCAGCCCCAGCATTTT
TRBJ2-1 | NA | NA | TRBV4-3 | CASSQGLAFALGEQFF | TGCGCCAGCAGCCAGGGACTGGCCTTTGCTTTGGGTGAGCAGTTCTTC
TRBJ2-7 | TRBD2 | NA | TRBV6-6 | CASSYSWDYYEQYF | TGTGCCAGCAGTTACTCGTGGGACTACTACGAGCAGTACTTC
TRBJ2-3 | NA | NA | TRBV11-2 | CASSLVHPPDTQYF | TGTGCCAGCAGCTTAGTTCATCCCCCCGATACGCAGTATTTT
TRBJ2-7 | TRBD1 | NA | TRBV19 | CASSDREYSYEQYF | TGTGCCAGTAGCGACAGGGAATACTCCTACGAGCAGTACTTC
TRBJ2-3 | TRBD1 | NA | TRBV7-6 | CASSPGQGRPDTQYF | TGTGCCAGCAGCCCCGGACAGGGGCGACCAGATACGCAGTATTTT
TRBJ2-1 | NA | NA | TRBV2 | CASRQAVSYNEQFF | TGTGCCAGCCGGCAGGCGGTCTCCTACAATGAGCAGTTCTTC
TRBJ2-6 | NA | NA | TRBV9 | CASSVQTGKVYGANVLTF | TGTGCCAGCAGCGTACAAACAGGGAAAGTGTATGGGGCCAACGTCCTGACTTTC
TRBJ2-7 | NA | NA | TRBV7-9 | CASSSLGAGGFEQYF | TGTGCCAGCAGCTCCTTAGGGGCAGGGGGGTTCGAGCAGTACTTC
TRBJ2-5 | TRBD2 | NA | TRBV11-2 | CASSLARGSGRLETQYF | TGTGCCAGCAGCTTAGCCAGGGGTAGCGGGAGATTGGAGACCCAGTACTTC
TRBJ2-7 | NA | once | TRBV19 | CASSMYPGPYEQYF | TGTGCCAGTAGTATGTACCCGGGGCCCTACGAGCAGTACTTC
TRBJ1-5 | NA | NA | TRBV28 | CASSFGQNQPQHF | TGTGCCAGCAGCTTCGGACAGAATCAGCCCCAGCATTTT
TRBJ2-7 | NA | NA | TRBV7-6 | CASSLAAGGSSYEQYF | TGTGCCAGCAGCTTGGCTGCCGGTGGGTCTTCCTACGAGCAGTACTTC
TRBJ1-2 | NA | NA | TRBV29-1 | CSVEGYGSPRWGYTF | TGCAGCGTTGAAGGTTACGGCTCCCCCCGCTGGGGCTACACCTTC
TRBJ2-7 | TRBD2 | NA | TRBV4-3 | CASSQSRAGAEQYF | TGCGCCAGCAGCCAATCGAGAGCGGGGGCCGAGCAGTACTTC
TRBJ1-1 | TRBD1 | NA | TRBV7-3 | CASSPEGALGTEAFF | TGTGCCAGCAGCCCCGAGGGGGCCCTTGGAACTGAAGCTTTCTTT
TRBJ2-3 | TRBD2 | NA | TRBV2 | CASSDIEAGAMDTQYF | TGTGCCAGCAGCGACATCGAAGCGGGAGCGATGGATACGCAGTATTTT
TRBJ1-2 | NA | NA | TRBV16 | CASSQSGLYGYTF | TGTGCCAGCAGCCAATCGGGTCTCTATGGCTACACCTTC
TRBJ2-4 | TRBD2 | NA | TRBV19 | CASSRNTGLATTLGRKNIQYF | TGTGCCAGTAGTAGAAATACGGGACTAGCGACGACTCTGGGTAGGAAAAACATTCAGTACTTC
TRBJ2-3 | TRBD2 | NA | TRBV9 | CASSDNSGVDSTDTQYF | TGTGCCAGCAGTGACAATAGCGGGGTGGATAGCACAGATACGCAGTATTTT
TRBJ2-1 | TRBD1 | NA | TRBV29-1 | CSVDIDRGLMNEQFF | TGCAGCGTAGATATAGACAGGGGATTGATGAATGAGCAGTTCTTC
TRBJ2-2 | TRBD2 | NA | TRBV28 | CASSLAGDGGELFF | TGTGCCAGCAGCTTAGCGGGAGACGGCGGGGAGCTGTTTTTT
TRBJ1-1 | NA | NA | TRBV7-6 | CASSLEVYTEAFF | TGTGCCAGCAGCTTAGAGGTCTACACTGAAGCTTTCTTT
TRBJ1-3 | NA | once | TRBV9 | CASSVGVSGNTIYF | TGTGCCAGCAGCGTTGGGGTCTCTGGAAACACCATATATTTT
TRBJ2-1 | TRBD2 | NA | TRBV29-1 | CSVVLAGVINEQFF | TGCAGCGTTGTCCTAGCGGGAGTGATCAATGAGCAGTTCTTC
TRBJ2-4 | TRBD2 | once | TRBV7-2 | CASSSRGVAKNIQYF | TGTGCCAGCAGCTCCCGGGGGGTGGCCAAAAACATTCAGTACTTC
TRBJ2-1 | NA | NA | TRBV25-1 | CASSSGTLLGNEQFF | TGTGCCAGCAGCTCCGGGACCCTCCTGGGAAATGAGCAGTTCTTC
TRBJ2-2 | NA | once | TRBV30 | CAWSWGAGELFF | TGTGCCTGGAGTTGGGGTGCCGGGGAGCTGTTTTTT
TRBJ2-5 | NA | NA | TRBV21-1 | CASSIFGTSALGQETQYF | TGTGCCAGCAGCATATTTGGGACTAGCGCCTTGGGCCAAGAGACCCAGTACTTC
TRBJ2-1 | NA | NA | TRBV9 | CASSPGVRDYNEQFF | TGTGCCAGCAGCCCCGGGGTCAGGGATTACAATGAGCAGTTCTTC
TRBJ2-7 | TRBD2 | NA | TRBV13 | CASSFGTSGSAEQYF | TGTGCCAGCAGCTTTGGGACTAGCGGGAGCGCCGAGCAGTACTTC
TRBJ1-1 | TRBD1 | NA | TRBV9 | CASGRDSWNTEAFF | TGTGCCAGCGGAAGGGACAGTTGGAACACTGAAGCTTTCTTT
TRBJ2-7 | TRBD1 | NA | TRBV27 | CASSLSPGTGSYEQYF | TGTGCCAGCAGTTTATCCCCCGGGACAGGTTCATACGAGCAGTACTTC
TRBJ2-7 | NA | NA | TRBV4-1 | CASTQGIGSYEQYF | TGCGCCAGCACGCAGGGAATAGGCTCCTACGAGCAGTACTTC
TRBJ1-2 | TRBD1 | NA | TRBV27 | CASSAPGQHQIYGYTF | TGTGCCAGCAGTGCCCCGGGACAGCACCAGATCTATGGCTACACCTTC